The 29 T cell receptor beta chains reported below all come from one sample, sequenced in a study of blood T cells in healthy people across ages. Through a sample-barcoded 5' primer and a J-beta primer mix, a second PCR was run for roughly 7 to 11 cycles. TCRdb ran MiXCR on the 5' RACE reads and lists one entry per CDR3 protein. The table shows some 1.5 million distinct CDR3 sequences, with roughly 27% occurring only once. Sequencing used blood. These receptors all stem from a woman between 25 and 40 years old in good health.

V gene TRBV7-2 combines with J gene TRBJ1-1, with 10 bases aligning to TRBD1. The V gene's germline CDR1 is SGHTA and CDR2 FQGNSA. The CDR3 sequence is 16 residues long. V trimming: 5 bases; J trimming: 1 base; junction bases outside the gene matches: 7. CDR3 residues: CASSPGQGRGNTEAFF. The CDR3 DNA sequence: TGTGCCAGCAGCCCGGGACAGGGGCGCGGGAACACTGAAGCTTTCTTT.

The rearrangement joins TRBV20-1 to TRBJ2-3; D is unresolved. CDR1 is DFQATT and CDR2 is SNEGSKA in the germline V gene (reference sequence). There are 12 residues in the CDR3. Trimming cost V 6 bases and J 8 bases, with 15 bases left between them. CDR3 in amino acids: CSAPGPMATQYF. CDR3 DNA sequence: TGCAGTGCCCCGGGCCCGATGGCTACGCAGTATTTT.

As regards this clonotype: This may be a read error, as it is one base from a much larger clone. This chain uses TRBV20-1 with TRBJ2-4, with D perhaps TRBD1 (6 bases). The germline V gene encodes CDR1 DFQATT and CDR2 SNEGSKA (reference sequence). The CDR3 consists of 11 residues. Trimming took 3 bases from V and 6 from J, leaving 6 bases between them. DNA of the CDR3: TGCAGTGCTAGGGACAGAAACATTCAGTACTTC. Its translation is CSARDRNIQYF.

In the case of this clonotype: One end of the junction is discordant with germline, which a read error may explain. The rearrangement uses TRBV25-1 and TRBJ2-5; D ambiguous. The CDR3 has 15 amino acids. The V gene's germline CDR1 is MGHDK and CDR2 SYGVNS. CDR3 DNA sequence: TGTGCCAGCACCTCCCTGGGGAAGGTTCAAGAGACCCAGGACTTC. Its protein product is CASTSLGKVQETQDF.

This chain joins TRBV24-1 and TRBJ2-3, with D perhaps being TRBD1 or TRBD2 (5 bases each). The CDR3 consists of 14 residues. The ends were cut back, 7 bases at V and 8 bases at J, with 18 bases in the middle. The V gene's germline CDR1 is KGHDR and CDR2 SFDVKD. CDR3 protein: CATSAGTSRGTQYF. The CDR3 nucleotides read TGTGCCACCAGCGCCGGGACGAGTCGCGGTACGCAGTATTTT.

The chain couples TRBV4-1 to TRBJ2-7; 7 bases are a match to TRBD1. The junction had 10 bases not matched to a gene; V was cut back by 1 base and J by 1 base. CDR3 size: 17 residues. Germline CDR1 reads MGHRA; CDR2 reads YSYEKL. The CDR3 here is CASSQARGWDSSYEQYF. The CDR3 DNA sequence: TGCGCCAGCAGCCAAGCCCGGGGTTGGGACAGTTCCTACGAGCAGTACTTC.

This chain joins TRBV2 and TRBJ2-5; TRBD2 is a possible D gene (6 bases). Looked up from germline, CDR1 is SNHLY and CDR2 is FYNNEI. V lost 3 bases, J lost 5 bases, and 16 bases lay in between. This CDR3 has 15 amino acids. The CDR3 coding sequence is TGTGCCAGCAGTGATCTTGCGGGAACTAAGGAGACCCAGTACTTC. Amino acid sequence: CASSDLAGTKETQYF. Using reference TRBV2 and TRBJ2-5 for the parts outside the CDR3, the full variable domain is EPEVTQTPSHQVTQMGQEVILRCVPISNHLYFYWYRQILGQKVEFLVSFYNNEISEKSEIFDDQFSVERPDGSNFTLKIRSTKLEDSAMYFCASSDLAGTKETQYFGPGTRLLVL.

This clonotype was recorded a few times. J is TRBJ2-4 and V is TRBV5-1; 8 positions match TRBD1. The germline gives CDR1 SGHRS, CDR2 YFSETQ. The CDR3 has 17 amino acids. Trimming at V came to 5 bases and at J to 0 bases, leaving 10 bases not matched to a gene. This CDR3 is CASSPGTGSLAKNIQYF. The CDR3 DNA follows: TGCGCCAGCAGTCCCGGGACAGGTTCACTAGCCAAAAACATTCAGTACTTC.

This clonotype was seen at least ten times. The chain employs TRBV20-1 and TRBJ1-2; D gene uncertain. Trimming left V 4 bases short and J 2 bases short, with 11 bases between. Germline loops: CDR1 DFQATT, CDR2 SNEGSKA (reference sequence). This CDR3 is built from 13 residues. CDR3 sequence: CSAIRSRNYGYTF. CDR3 DNA sequence: TGCAGTGCTATAAGGAGCAGGAACTATGGCTACACCTTC.

The rearrangement links TRBV9 to TRBJ2-3, with D hard to call. V lost 4 bases and J lost 3, with 21 bases in between. The V gene's germline CDR1 is SGDLS and CDR2 YYNGEE. The CDR3 has 17 amino acids. The CDR3 protein is CASSPSGLGGWTDTQYF. Here the CDR3 DNA reads TGTGCCAGCAGCCCCTCAGGCTTGGGTGGCTGGACAGATACGCAGTATTTT.

A remark on this clonotype: It may be a read error: a sequence one base away is much more abundant. V is TRBV10-3 and J is TRBJ2-2; TRBD1 matches at 7 bases. The V gene's germline CDR1 is ENHRY and CDR2 SYGVKD. The CDR3 is 16 amino acids. CDR3 in amino acids: CAISGPGTVNIGELFF. The CDR3 nucleotides are TGTGCCATCAGCGGCCCCGGGACAGTTAACATCGGGGAGCTGTTTTTT.

This chain joins TRBV4-3 and TRBJ2-1, with a possible D match to TRBD2 (6 bases). V was shortened by 2 bases and J by 3 bases, with 14 bases between the two germline ends. The CDR3 extends over 16 amino acids. The germline V gene has CDR1 LGHNA and CDR2 YSLEER. The CDR3 DNA is TGCGCCAGCAGCCAACTCTCGGGACTTGACTACAATGAGCAGTTCTTC. Amino acid sequence: CASSQLSGLDYNEQFF.

This clonotype was detected ten times or more. The CDR3 sequence is CSARDRAGQGGMNTEAFF. The CDR3 bases are TGCAGTGCTAGAGATCGGGCTGGGCAGGGGGGCATGAACACTGAAGCTTTCTTT. V usage is TRBV20-1 and J usage is TRBJ1-1, with TRBD1 matching over 7 bases. The CDR3 is made up of 18 amino acids. After removal of 0 bases from V and 0 bases from J, the junction contained 13 bases not matched to a gene. Germline values: CDR1 DFQATT, CDR2 SNEGSKA (reference sequence).

For this clonotype: The junction departs from germline at one end; a sequencing error may be responsible. V is TRBV4-3 and J is TRBJ2-1; perhaps TRBD2 as D (5 bases). The CDR3 is 14 amino acids. The V gene's germline CDR1 is LGHNA and CDR2 YSLEER. The CDR3 DNA follows: TGCGCCAGCAGCCAAGATTTTAGCGCCAATGAGCAGTGCTTC. Protein: CASSQDFSANEQCF.

This clonotype was seen a few times. The chain uses TRBV9 and TRBJ1-1; no clear D. V was pared by 1 base and J by 5 bases, with 12 bases between. CDR1 SGDLS and CDR2 YYNGEE come from the germline V gene. CDR3 size: 14 residues. In DNA, the CDR3 is TGTGCCAGCAGCGTAAAGATGGAAGGGACTGAAGCTTTCTTT. Translating gives CASSVKMEGTEAFF.

This clonotype has ten or more counts. The chain links TRBV25-1 to TRBJ2-1; TRBD2 agrees at 10 bases. The V segment lost 3 bases and the J segment 5 bases; nucleotides outside the gene matches: 4. CDR3 length: 15 residues. CDR1 is MGHDK, CDR2 SYGVNS, per germline. The chain's CDR3 is CASSDLAGVNNEQFF. CDR3 bases: TGTGCCAGCAGTGACCTAGCGGGAGTCAACAATGAGCAGTTCTTC. The whole variable domain, filled in from reference TRBV25-1 and TRBJ2-1, reads EADIYQTPRYLVIGTGKKITLECSQTMGHDKMYWYQQDPGMELHLIHYSYGVNSTEKGDLSSESTVSRIRTEHFPLTLESARPSHTSQYLCASSDLAGVNNEQFFGPGTRLTVL.

This clonotype was counted between two and nine times. A clone one base away is much larger, so this may be a read error. The chain joins TRBV12-3 or TRBV12-4 to TRBJ1-2, with 8 nucleotides matching TRBD1. CDR3 length: 14 amino acids. The CDR3 DNA sequence: TGTGCCAGCAGTCCCAGGGGGCTCCACTATGACTACACCTTC. It specifies CASSPRGLHYDYTF.

DNA of the CDR3: TGTGCCAGCAGTCTTGCCCAGGGAATAGCTAACTATGGCTACACCTTC. Translation gives CASSLAQGIANYGYTF. This rearrangement joins TRBV28 to TRBJ1-2; maybe TRBD1 (5 bases). The CDR3 contains 16 residues. Per germline, CDR1 MDHEN and CDR2 SYDVKM. V was clipped by 5 bases and J by 0 bases, with 16 bases between them.

A few counts support this clonotype. It may be a read error: a sequence one base away is much more abundant. This chain connects TRBV5-1 to TRBJ2-1, with 7 bases matching TRBD2. The CDR3 contains 17 residues. CDR1 is SGHRS and CDR2 is YFSETQ in the germline V gene. CDR3 sequence: CVSSLGAGVAPYNEQFF. The CDR3 nucleotides are TGCGTCAGCAGCTTGGGCGCGGGGGTTGCCCCGTACAATGAGCAGTTCTTC.

This chain joins TRBV14 and TRBJ2-4, with D maybe TRBD1 (6 bases). The end of the DNA fits TRBJ2-7 better, so the J call may be wrong. The V gene's germline CDR1 is SGHDN and CDR2 FVKESK. The CDR3 is made up of 15 amino acids. The CDR3 here is CASSQGGRGEYEQYF. CDR3 bases: TGTGCCAGCAGCCAAGGTGGCAGGGGAGAATACGAGCAGTACTTC.

The chain carries TRBV20-1 and TRBJ1-4; no firm D call. Germline V gives CDR1 DFQATT, CDR2 SNEGSKA (reference sequence). The CDR3 extends over 14 amino acids. Deletions cut 3 bases from V and 5 bases from J, with 13 bases between. In DNA form, the CDR3 reads TGCAGTGCTAGGCTTGGCGGGCGAAATGAAAAACTGTTTTTT. Protein product: CSARLGGRNEKLFF.

The V call is TRBV6-5, the J call TRBJ2-1; TRBD2 agrees at 10 bases. Germline CDR1 MNHEY, CDR2 SVGAGI. V shed 6 bases, J shed 8 bases, and the junction held 4 bases outside the gene matches. The CDR3 consists of 13 residues. CDR3 loop: CASRGGTSDEQFF. CDR3 sequence (DNA): TGTGCCAGCAGGGGCGGGACTAGCGATGAGCAGTTCTTC.

This clonotype was observed at least ten times. This rearrangement joins TRBV6-5 to TRBJ1-5; possibly TRBD1 for D (5 bases). CDR3 size: 13 residues. CDR1 is MNHEY, CDR2 SVGAGI, per germline. The V end lost 10 bases, the J end lost 5 bases, and 15 bases lay between the germline ends. The chain's CDR3 is CATRRGRDQPQHF. CDR3 DNA sequence: TGTGCCACTCGTAGGGGTAGGGATCAGCCCCAGCATTTT.

V usage is TRBV6-6 and J usage is TRBJ2-7; either TRBD1 or TRBD2 may supply D (5 bases each). With 6 bases removed from V and 4 bases from J, the gap between germline ends came to 22 bases. Per the germline V gene, CDR1 is MNHNY and CDR2 is SVGAGI (reference sequence). The CDR3 sequence is 16 residues long. The CDR3, as DNA: TGTGCCAGCAGATCGACCAAATCCGGGACCGCGTACGAGCAGTACTTC. As protein: CASRSTKSGTAYEQYF.

This clonotype was detected once. The V and J genes are TRBV13 and TRBJ2-2, with a possible D match to TRBD2 (5 bases). Germline CDR1 reads PRHDT; CDR2 reads FYEKMQ (reference sequence). Trimming took 5 bases from V and 14 from J, leaving 15 bases between them. This CDR3 region has 12 residues. CDR3 nucleotide sequence: TGTGCCAGCAGCCTTTTCAGCGGATACCTGTTTTTT. It specifies CASSLFSGYLFF. The full variable domain, with the rest looked up from reference TRBV13 and TRBJ2-2, is AAGVIQSPRHLIKEKRETATLKCYPIPRHDTVYWYQQGPGQDPQFLISFYEKMQSDKGSIPDRFSAQQFSDYHSELNMSSLELGDSALYFCASSLFSGYLFFGEGSRLTVL.

As regards this clonotype: Germline is not matched at one junction end, which may reflect a read error. This chain connects TRBV4-1 to TRBJ1-2, with D possibly matching TRBD1 (5 bases). Germline V gives CDR1 MGHRA, CDR2 YSYEKL. The CDR3 is made up of 16 amino acids. Here the CDR3 DNA reads TGCGCCAGCAGACAAGGGCAGGGAAGGTTGTCTTATGGCTACACCTTC. Amino acids: CASRQGQGRLSYGYTF.

This chain links TRBV20-1 with TRBJ1-1, with D possibly TRBD1 on 6 matching bases. Germline V lookup: CDR1 DFQATT, CDR2 SNEGSKA (reference sequence). V gave up 2 bases and J gave up 8 bases, with 12 bases separating them. This CDR3 is 12 amino acids long. Here the CDR3 DNA reads TGCAGTGCTAGACCCCTCGGGGGCGAAGCTTTCTTT. As protein: CSARPLGGEAFF.

This clonotype was seen a few times. Sequence at one end of the junction differs from germline and may be a read error. V and J are TRBV7-2 and TRBJ2-1; 8 bases match TRBD2. The CDR3 sequence is 15 residues long. CDR1 and CDR2 (germline): SGHTA, FQGNSA. CDR3 in amino acids: CASSSFVGRVNEQCF. CDR3 in DNA: TGTGCCAGCAGCTCCTTTGTCGGGAGGGTCAATGAGCAGTGCTTC.

The rearrangement joins TRBV28 to TRBJ2-5; tentatively, D is TRBD1 (5 bases). Trimming cost V 1 base and J 1 base, with 13 bases left between them. The CDR3 has 16 residues. The germline V gene has CDR1 MDHEN and CDR2 SYDVKM. The CDR3 DNA sequence: TGTGCCAGCAGTTTATCTACAGGCCTTTCCCAAGAGACCCAGTACTTC. Amino acid sequence: CASSLSTGLSQETQYF.